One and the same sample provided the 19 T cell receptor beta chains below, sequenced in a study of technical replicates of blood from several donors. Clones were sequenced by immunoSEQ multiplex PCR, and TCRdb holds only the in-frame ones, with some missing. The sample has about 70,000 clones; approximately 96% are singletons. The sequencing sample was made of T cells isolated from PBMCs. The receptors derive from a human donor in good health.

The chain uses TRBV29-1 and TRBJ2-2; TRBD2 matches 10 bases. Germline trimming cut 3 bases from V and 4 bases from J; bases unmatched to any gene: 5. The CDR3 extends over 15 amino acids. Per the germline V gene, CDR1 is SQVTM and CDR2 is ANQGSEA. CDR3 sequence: CSVEASGSGTGELFF. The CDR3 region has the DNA TGCAGCGTTGAGGCTAGCGGGAGCGGCACCGGGGAGCTGTTTTTT.

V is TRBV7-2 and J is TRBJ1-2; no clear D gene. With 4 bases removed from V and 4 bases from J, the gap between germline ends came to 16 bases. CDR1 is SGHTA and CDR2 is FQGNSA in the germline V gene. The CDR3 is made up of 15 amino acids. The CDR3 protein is CASSSPREGGYGYTF. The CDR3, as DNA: TGTGCCAGCAGCTCCCCCCGCGAGGGCGGCTATGGCTACACCTTC.

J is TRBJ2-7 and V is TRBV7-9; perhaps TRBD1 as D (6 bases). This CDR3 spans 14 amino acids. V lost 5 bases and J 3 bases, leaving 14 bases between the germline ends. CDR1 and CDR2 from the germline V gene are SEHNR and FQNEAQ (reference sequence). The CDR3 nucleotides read TGTGCCAGCAGCCATACCAGGGGTTTCTACGAGCAGTACTTC. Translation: CASSHTRGFYEQYF.

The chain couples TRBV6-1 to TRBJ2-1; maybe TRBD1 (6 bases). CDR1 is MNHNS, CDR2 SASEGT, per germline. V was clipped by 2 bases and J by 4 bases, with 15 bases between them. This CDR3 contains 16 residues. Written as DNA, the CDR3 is TGTGCCAGCAGTGAATTCCCCGGGACACTATACAATGAGCAGTTCTTC. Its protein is CASSEFPGTLYNEQFF.

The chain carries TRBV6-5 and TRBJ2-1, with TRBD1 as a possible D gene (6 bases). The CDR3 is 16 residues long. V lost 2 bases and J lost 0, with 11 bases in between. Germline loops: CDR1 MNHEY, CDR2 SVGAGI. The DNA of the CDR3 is TGTGCCAGCAGTTACCAGGGACAATACTCCTACAATGAGCAGTTCTTC. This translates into CASSYQGQYSYNEQFF.

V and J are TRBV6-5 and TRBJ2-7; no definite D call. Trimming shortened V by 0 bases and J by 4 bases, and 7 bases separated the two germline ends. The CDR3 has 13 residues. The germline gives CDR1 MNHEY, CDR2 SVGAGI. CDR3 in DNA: TGTGCCAGCAGTTACTCTCCCGTATACGAGCAGTACTTC. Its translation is CASSYSPVYEQYF.

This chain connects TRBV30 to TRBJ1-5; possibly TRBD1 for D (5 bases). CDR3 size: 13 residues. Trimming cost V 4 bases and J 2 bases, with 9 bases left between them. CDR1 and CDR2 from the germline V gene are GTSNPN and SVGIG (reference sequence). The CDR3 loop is CAWTRQRNQPQHF. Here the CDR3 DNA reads TGTGCCTGGACTCGACAGCGCAATCAGCCCCAGCATTTT.

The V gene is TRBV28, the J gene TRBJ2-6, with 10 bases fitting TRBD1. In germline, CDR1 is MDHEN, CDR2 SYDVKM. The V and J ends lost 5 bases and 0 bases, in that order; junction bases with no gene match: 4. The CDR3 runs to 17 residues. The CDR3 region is CASSPDRGPSGANVLTF. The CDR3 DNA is TGTGCCAGCAGTCCCGACAGGGGGCCCTCTGGGGCCAACGTCCTGACTTTC.

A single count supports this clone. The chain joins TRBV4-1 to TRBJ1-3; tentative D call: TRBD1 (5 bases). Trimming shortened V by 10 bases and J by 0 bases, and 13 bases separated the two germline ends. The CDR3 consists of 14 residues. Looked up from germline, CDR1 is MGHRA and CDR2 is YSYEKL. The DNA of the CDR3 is TGCGCCACCACAGGTGACGCCTCTGGAAACACCATATATTTT. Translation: CATTGDASGNTIYF.

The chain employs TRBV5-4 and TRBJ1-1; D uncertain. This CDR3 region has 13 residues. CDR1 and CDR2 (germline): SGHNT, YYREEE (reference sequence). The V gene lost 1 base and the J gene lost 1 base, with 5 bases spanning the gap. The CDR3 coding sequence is TGTGCCAGCAGCTTGTGGCAGAACACTGAAGCTTTCTTT. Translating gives CASSLWQNTEAFF.

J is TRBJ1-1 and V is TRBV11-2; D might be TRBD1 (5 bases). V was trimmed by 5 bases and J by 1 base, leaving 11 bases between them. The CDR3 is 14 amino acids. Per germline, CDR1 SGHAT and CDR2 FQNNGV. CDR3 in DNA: TGTGCCAGCAGCAACAGGTGGGGGAACACTGAAGCTTTCTTT. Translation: CASSNRWGNTEAFF. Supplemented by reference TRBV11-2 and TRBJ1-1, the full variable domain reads EAGVAQSPRYKIIEKRQSVAFWCNPISGHATLYWYQQILGQGPKLLIQFQNNGVVDDSQLPKDRFSAERLKGVDSTLKIQPAKLEDSAVYLCASSNRWGNTEAFFGQGTRLTVV.

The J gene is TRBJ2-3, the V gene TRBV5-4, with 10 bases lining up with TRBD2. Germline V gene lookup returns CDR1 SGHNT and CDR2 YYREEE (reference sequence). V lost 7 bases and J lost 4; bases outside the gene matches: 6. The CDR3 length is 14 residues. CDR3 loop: CASGLAGAADTQYF. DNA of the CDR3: TGTGCCAGCGGTCTAGCGGGAGCCGCAGATACGCAGTATTTT.

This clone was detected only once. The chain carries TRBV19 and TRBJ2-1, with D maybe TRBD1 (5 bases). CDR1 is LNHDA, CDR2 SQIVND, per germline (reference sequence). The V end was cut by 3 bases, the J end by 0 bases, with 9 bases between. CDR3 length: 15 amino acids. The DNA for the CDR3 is TGTGCCAGTAGTATCGCCAGGGCCTCCTACAATGAGCAGTTCTTC. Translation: CASSIARASYNEQFF.

The CDR3 DNA sequence: TGTGCCAGCAGTCTTCCGCAGGGGCGGGAAGCTTTCTTT. This codes for CASSLPQGREAFF. This chain joins TRBV6-6 and TRBJ1-1; possible D gene TRBD1, 6 bases. In germline, CDR1 is MNHNY, CDR2 SVGAGI (reference sequence). There are 13 residues in the CDR3. Trimming pared 5 bases from V and 8 bases from J, leaving 15 bases between.

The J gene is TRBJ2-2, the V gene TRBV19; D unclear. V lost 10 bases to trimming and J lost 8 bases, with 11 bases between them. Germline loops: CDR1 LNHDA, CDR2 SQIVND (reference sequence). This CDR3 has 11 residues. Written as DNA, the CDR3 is TGTGCCAAAACCCATACAGGGGAGCTGTTTTTT. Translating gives CAKTHTGELFF. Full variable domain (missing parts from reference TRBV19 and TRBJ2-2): DGGITQSPKYLFRKEGQNVTLSCEQNLNHDAMYWYRQDPGQGLRLIYYSQIVNDFQKGDIAEGYSVSREKKESFPLTVTSAQKNPTAFYLCAKTHTGELFFGEGSRLTVL.

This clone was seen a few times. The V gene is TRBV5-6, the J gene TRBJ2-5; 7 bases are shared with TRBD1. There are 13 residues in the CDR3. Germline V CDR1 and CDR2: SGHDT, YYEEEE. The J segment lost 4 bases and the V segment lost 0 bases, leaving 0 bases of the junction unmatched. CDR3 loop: CASSLDRGETQYF. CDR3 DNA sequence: TGTGCCAGCAGCTTGGACAGGGGAGAGACCCAGTACTTC.

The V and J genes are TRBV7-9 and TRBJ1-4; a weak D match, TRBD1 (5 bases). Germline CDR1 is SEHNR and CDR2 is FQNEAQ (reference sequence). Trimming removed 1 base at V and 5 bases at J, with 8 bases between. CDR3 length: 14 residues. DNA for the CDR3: TGTGCCAGCAGCTTAGGACAGATAAATGAAAAACTGTTTTTT. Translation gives CASSLGQINEKLFF.

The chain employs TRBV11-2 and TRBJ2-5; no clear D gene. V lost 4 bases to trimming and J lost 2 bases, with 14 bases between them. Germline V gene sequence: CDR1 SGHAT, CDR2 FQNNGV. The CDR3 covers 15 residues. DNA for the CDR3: TGTGCCAGCAGCTCAATTAGAGCGCTACAAGAGACCCAGTACTTC. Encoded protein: CASSSIRALQETQYF.

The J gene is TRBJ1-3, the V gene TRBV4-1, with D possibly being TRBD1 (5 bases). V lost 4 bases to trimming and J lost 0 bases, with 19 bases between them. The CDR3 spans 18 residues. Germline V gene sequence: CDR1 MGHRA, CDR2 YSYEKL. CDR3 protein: CASSRLQGNMVSGNTIYF. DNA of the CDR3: TGCGCCAGCAGCCGCCTTCAGGGCAACATGGTCTCTGGAAACACCATATATTTT.